This T cell receptor (beta chain) came from a study of T cell responses to AZD1222 COVID-19 vaccine listed by TCRdb under 2021. Regarding the study in general: AZD1222 recipients whose second dose came at about 4 weeks and those whose second dose came at about 12 weeks were combined into one group, since spike-specific TCR depth and breadth did not differ between the two schedules. Enrollment into the trials was organized by age into subgroups of 18-55, 56-69 and 70-plus years, and those subgroups contained about 150, 27 and 61 TCR-sequenced participants, respectively. TCR sequencing was performed for roughly 240 trial participants, of whom around 200 were given two doses of AZD1222 and approximately 26 were given two doses of MenACWY control vaccine. General study outcomes and caveats: Nearly half of unique spike-specific TCRs reportedly recognized epitopes outside regions mutated in the B.1.351 and B.1.1.7 variants. The 56-69-year group was small, and its depth increase did not reach significance, likely because of low power. Conclusions about previously exposed vaccinees are limited, since just five or six AZD1222 recipients were seropositive for SARS-CoV-2 at baseline. Participants were mostly white British, with more females than males. The authors suggested clonal diversity may have been underestimated. No day 14 peak-response samples were available, so repertoires were characterized only after the peak T cell response. Spike-specific TCR breadth and depth rose significantly after two AZD1222 doses compared with day 0 and with MenACWY recipients. The vaccine-associated CD4 TCRs covered the entire spike protein, and the dominant responses fell in regions 160-218 and 743-854.

Looking up the germline V gene yields CDR1 MNHEY and CDR2 SVGAGI. The junction shows trimming of 8 bases on V and 4 bases on J, plus 14 bases between the germline ends. Counted from cysteine to phenylalanine, this CDR3 has 13 amino acids. Of all the DNA, just the CDR3 is kept, 39 bases in frame from base 1. According to the study, the label for this sample's time point signals: baseline before first vaccination. Samples from vaccinated people were obtained from the UK trials COV001 and COV002, which included a single-blind randomized controlled phase 2/3 trial of AZD1222 (ChAdOx1 nCoV-19) in healthy adults. For TCRbeta chain sequencing, PBMC samples were collected from trial participants at day 0 and at day 28 after the second dose. The CDR3 regions of human TCRbeta chains were analyzed by immunosequencing. In the paper's pipeline: Repertoire TCRs were matched against a reference library of SARS-CoV-2-specific TCRs generated with the MIRA antigen-specificity platform. Breadth meant the fraction of unique TCRs that were SARS-CoV-2-associated, whereas depth meant the fraction of total T cells that were SARS-CoV-2-associated. Each spike-specific TCR was assigned to its reactive spike region and to a CD4 or CD8 class using the MIRA data. Log10-transformed breadth and depth values were compared by one-way ANOVA with Sidak's multiple comparisons tests. This immuneACCESS table, as held by TCRdb, lists in-frame sequences with V and J called but not all clones. Of the missing ones, under half trace to an unresolved V gene in checked studies; the others have no known cause. The V and J calls and clone size come from that table; D and trimming were worked out from the DNA. The sample contains 140,000 to 150,000 clones, more than 80% of them found a single time. The ten largest account for around 1.5% of the sample.

For this clone: This receptor's antigen is unknown. No base-level quality is on record; no much larger clone is a single base apart.

The chain uses TRBV6-5 and TRBJ1-1; possibly the D gene is TRBD1, per 6 matching bases. The sequencing here drew on peripheral blood, taken on day 0 of AZD1222 vaccination. The origin of this receptor is an adult in good health. The nucleotide sequence reads as follows: TGTGCCAGCGGTACAGGGAGGAGCACTGAAGCTTTCTTT. Translated, it reads CASGTGRSTEAFF.